The clone carrying this T cell receptor (beta chain) appeared once. 13 Jbeta primers and 60 Vbeta primers were used for the PCR. The assay was immunoSEQ multiplex PCR, and TCRdb's table has in-frame clones only and misses some. The data contain roughly 86,000 clones, over 50% of them singletons. The entry originates in a study of cytomegalovirus exposure and HLA in healthy donors. Study as a whole: As released early, the data held roughly 85 million unique TCRs from HLA-typed donors.

This CDR3 has 14 amino acids. The germline gives CDR1 MNHEY, CDR2 SVGAGI. Trimming removed 2 bases from V and 5 bases from J; junction bases left unmatched: 3. Sequenced sample: PBMCs. This chain uses TRBV6-5 with TRBJ2-3; the match to TRBD2 covers 8 bases. This receptor was identified in a man younger than 45 in good health and CMV-seronegative. Written as DNA, the CDR3 is TGTGCCAGCAGTTACGGGCTAGCGGGAGATACGCAGTATTTT. This codes for CASSYGLAGDTQYF.